This T cell receptor beta chain is from a study of human T cells and chemical hapten exposure (dated by TCRdb to about 2021). Study-level background: For sensitization, 2% DPC in acetone was applied to a roughly 2 cm by roughly 2 cm area of upper inner arm skin. Throughout the study period of about 23 weeks, patients also received therapeutic DPC doses to the scalp every week. Patch testing was performed on the upper back with Finn chambers containing 0.01% DPC, and the patch tests were scored after 6 days according to International Contact Dermatitis Research Group standards. The patient cohort, mostly female, included alopecia areata with under or over 50% scalp involvement, alopecia totalis and alopecia universalis. The libraries were sequenced as a pool, and the TCR yield per sample differed mostly because of small variations in library volumes within the pool. Peripheral blood TCR repertoire changes were tracked in vivo in alopecia patients during primary and secondary sensitization to the hapten diphenylcyclopropenone (DPC). Blood samples were taken from patients before sensitization (week 0) and at 2, 6 and about 24 weeks after DPC sensitization. For TCR sequencing, blood came from approximately 29 alopecia patients at anywhere from one to four time points (pre-sensitization, 2, 6 and 24 weeks). Beyond this particular receptor, the publication reports: Patch test score correlated positively with the number of PT1 expanded TCRs, reaching significance at thresholds 8, 16 and 32 but not at 4. After repeated subsampling, changes were observed in the strength of the expansion versus patch-test correlation and in the threshold at which the correlation became significant. Because all patients had alopecia, a presumed autoimmune disease, the immune response of the patients might differ from that of healthy individuals. Significantly more large CDR3 similarity clusters were formed by expanded TCRs than by pre-sensitization or healthy control sets, consistent with antigen-driven responses. The number of TCRs above 1 in 1000 frequency did not change with DPC sensitization; there was no evidence of global repertoire structure alterations.

As to this clonotype: The antigen this receptor binds is unknown. No clone much larger than this one lies a single base away; base qualities are absent.

CDR1 and CDR2 were assigned from the germline V gene as LGHNA and YSLEER. The CDR3 starts with the cysteine, ends with the phenylalanine, and has 17 residues. Of the read, only the CDR3 DNA is kept; its 51 bases are in frame from base 1. V and J lose 0 bases and 0 bases, and a span of 12 bases separates them. Libraries came from RACE. Sequencing instrument: NextSeq 500. During library preparation, unique molecular identifiers were attached to individual cDNA molecules so that TCRs could be counted quantitatively and reproducibly. For every blood RNA sample, sequencing covered both the TCR alpha and TCR beta chains. The study's processing was this. Samples had a median of about 90,000 TCRs, with a range from about 20,000 to 690,600. The Decombinator software suite was used to annotate the V, J and CDR3 of the TCR reads. For the PS versus PT1 abundance plots, all samples were subsampled to the same number of TCRs (28,000). Expanded TCRs were defined as absent before sensitization and observed at least eight times at the 2-week time point. The public reads were quality trimmed at Q25 with fastp and then assembled into clones with MiXCR by TCRdb, keeping productive beta chains. Rows merge per CDR3 protein into single entries with the most common DNA and genes. The V and J calls here are based on TCRdb, not the publication. The sample data list about 400,000 distinct CDR3 sequences, and more than 5% of these were observed just once. Jointly, the top ten make up around 5.8% of the sample.

The sample's time point, from its label and the paper: patch test 2, 6 weeks after DPC sensitization. According to the study, the label for this sample's treatment or condition signals: therapeutic diphenylcyclopropenone sensitization with weekly scalp DPC. At each patch-test visit, blood was drawn before the patch test was applied. Patients were considered eligible if aged 18 to 70, diagnosed with alopecia and deemed suitable for DPC therapy, and patients were excluded if pregnant. Total RNA was isolated from unfractionated whole blood collected in Tempus Blood RNA tubes. This TCR was recovered from a woman aged 18-29 years with alopecia areata. Some clones in this sample may be carry-over from other donors' samples. The chain was built from TRBV4-3 and TRBJ2-1; the D gene remains uncertain. Sequencing used whole blood, obtained in connection with sensitization to the hapten diphenylcyclopropenone (DPC). CDR3 loop: CASSQDSITSSYNEQFF. The DNA is TGCGCCAGCAGCCAAGATTCCATCACGAGCTCCTACAATGAGCAGTTCTTC.